This T cell receptor (beta chain) came from a study of T cells after yellow fever vaccination. Germline lookup yields CDR1 ENHRY and CDR2 SYGVKD. CDR3 length: 14 amino acids. V lost 5 bases and J lost 2, with 9 bases in between. The 5'RACE template-switching step produced TCR cDNA and added a universal primer site and UMIs. TCRdb called the 5' RACE reads again in MiXCR, with one record for every CDR3 protein. The data contain some 550,000 distinct CDR3 sequences, about 19% of them singletons. Study-wide results and limits: FACS-sorted repertoires could contain abundant clonotypes contaminating from the bulk population.

With regard to this clonotype: What it binds is unknown.

The receptor comes from a man younger than 40 who received the YFV17D yellow fever vaccine. The gene calls are TRBV10-3 and TRBJ2-2; D could derive from TRBD1 or TRBD2 (5 bases each). The sample in question was PBMCs, obtained 15 days after the yellow fever booster vaccination. CDR3 residues: CAISSRDNTGELFF. DNA of the CDR3: TGTGCCATCAGTTCCCGGGACAACACCGGGGAGCTGTTTTTT.